Listed here are 26 T cell receptor beta chains from one sample, sequenced in a study of T cell repertoires in aging, cancer and after chemotherapy. A mixed TRB-A/B primer pool amplified rearranged TRB by multiplex touch-down PCR. TCRdb re-called the multiplex PCR reads with MiXCR, one entry per CDR3 protein. The table lists a few thousand distinct CDR3 sequences, roughly 25% of them singletons. Peripheral blood genomic DNA, not sorted cells or RNA, was the template. The specimen was blood. Every receptor here comes from a human donor with a solid tumor.

As regards this clonotype: A much larger clone lies one base from this, so it may be a read error. The J gene is TRBJ2-7, the V gene TRBV6-5; 7 nucleotides line up with TRBD1. The CDR3 extends over 15 amino acids. Germline assignment: CDR1 MNHEY and CDR2 SVGAGI. The DNA of the CDR3 is TGTGCCGGCAGTTATAGCGTCGGACAGGCCTACGAGCAGTACTTC. It yields the protein CAGSYSVGQAYEQYF.

By sample fraction, this clonotype is large (0.1 to 1%). Here the CDR3 DNA reads TGCAGCGCTAGGGACAGGGGGACTGAAGCTTTCTTT. This encodes CSARDRGTEAFF. J is TRBJ1-1 and V is TRBV29-1, with 11 bases matching TRBD1. This CDR3 is 12 amino acids long. Germline CDR1 reads SQVTM; CDR2 reads ANQGSEA. V dropped 7 bases and J dropped 5; count of bases not matched to a gene: 3. Supplemented by reference TRBV29-1 and TRBJ1-1, the full variable domain reads SAVISQKPSRDICQRGTSLTIQCQVDSQVTMMFWYRQQPGQSLTLIATANQGSEATYESGFVIDKFPISRPNLTFSTLTVSNMSPEDSSIYLCSARDRGTEAFFGQGTRLTVV.

The chain carries TRBV15 and TRBJ1-5, with D unresolved. Trimming stripped 5 bases from V and 5 bases from J, with 16 bases between. The CDR3 length is 15 residues. Germline loops: CDR1 LNHNV, CDR2 YYDKDF (reference sequence). This chain's CDR3 is CATSPGPPKDQPQHF. The CDR3 bases are TGTGCCACCAGCCCCGGGCCCCCGAAGGATCAGCCCCAGCATTTT.

This clonotype rates as large (0.1 to 1%). The V and J genes are TRBV6-6 and TRBJ2-7; D might be TRBD2 (6 bases). The V gene lost 7 bases and the J gene lost 1 base, with 14 bases spanning the gap. Germline V CDR1 and CDR2: MNHNY, SVGAGI (reference sequence). The CDR3 contains 14 residues. CDR3 DNA sequence: TGTGCCAGCACCGTTCGGGACTCGTCCTACGAGCAGTACTTC. This codes for CASTVRDSSYEQYF.

V usage is TRBV5-6 and J usage is TRBJ2-7, with D unresolved. The germline CDR1 and CDR2 sequences are SGHDT and YYEEEE. Trimming took 4 bases from V and 5 from J, leaving 13 bases between them. The CDR3 totals 13 residues. CDR3 sequence: CASSPPSEHEQYF. The CDR3 coding sequence is TGTGCCAGCAGCCCCCCATCGGAGCACGAGCAGTACTTC.

About this clonotype: This may be a read error, as it is one base from a much larger clone. This chain uses TRBV10-2 with TRBJ1-6; weak D call: TRBD1 (5 bases). From germline, CDR1 is WSHSY and CDR2 SAAADI. The CDR3 consists of 14 residues. The CDR3 is CASHGRGSNLPLHF. In DNA, the CDR3 is TGCGCCAGCCATGGGAGGGGAAGCAATTTACCCCTCCACTTT.

Comments on this clonotype: This may arise from a read error, as a much more abundant clone is one base away. This sequence joins TRBV19 and TRBJ1-1, with D perhaps TRBD1 (6 bases). Germline CDR1 is LNHDA and CDR2 is SQIVND (reference sequence). The CDR3 spans 14 residues. Trimming took 5 bases from V and 4 from J, leaving 14 bases between them. The CDR3 DNA is TGTGCCAGTAGTCAGGAACAGGGCCGCACTGAAGCTTTCTTT. Translated, it gives CASSQEQGRTEAFF.

V and J are TRBV7-9 and TRBJ2-7; 8 nucleotides line up with TRBD1. CDR1 and CDR2 (germline): SEHNR, FQNEAQ (reference sequence). V trimming: 5 bases; J trimming: 0 bases; junction bases outside the gene matches: 6. The CDR3 consists of 15 residues. CDR3 in DNA: TGTGCCAGCAGCCCTGGGACAGGTCGCTCCTACGAGCAGTACTTC. Translation gives CASSPGTGRSYEQYF.

V and J are TRBV6-1 and TRBJ2-1, with 10 bases that match TRBD2. CDR3 size: 15 residues. Germline lookup yields CDR1 MNHNS and CDR2 SASEGT. J was trimmed by 5 bases and V by 6 bases; bases with no gene match: 7. As DNA, the CDR3 is TGTGCCAGCAGCAGAACTAGCGGGGCTAACAATGAGCAGTTCTTC. Translating gives CASSRTSGANNEQFF.

A few counts support this clonotype. The CDR3 loop reads CASSRGSLDNEQFF. CDR3 in DNA: TGTGCCAGCAGCCGAGGGTCCCTCGACAATGAGCAGTTCTTC. The chain carries TRBV7-3 and TRBJ2-1; a possible D gene is TRBD2 (5 bases). Germline V gene lookup returns CDR1 SGHTA and CDR2 FQGTGA. Trimming shortened V by 5 bases and J by 5 bases, and 13 bases separated the two germline ends. The CDR3 consists of 14 residues.

This clonotype was counted only a few times. V gene TRBV24-1 combines with J gene TRBJ2-7, with 7 positions matching TRBD2. Germline V gene data show CDR1 as KGHDR and CDR2 as SFDVKD. After removal of 9 bases from V and 3 bases from J, the junction contained 13 bases not matched to a gene. The CDR3 contains 15 residues. The CDR3 DNA reads as TGTGCCACCGGGAGGGACCCCGGGATATTCTACGAGCAGTACTTC. Residues: CATGRDPGIFYEQYF.

By share, this clonotype ranks as large (0.1 to 1%). This CDR3 reads CASRIDGSSYEQYF. In DNA form, the CDR3 reads TGTGCCAGCCGCATCGATGGGTCGTCCTACGAGCAGTACTTC. V usage is TRBV19 and J usage is TRBJ2-7; no firm D call. Germline lookup yields CDR1 LNHDA and CDR2 SQIVND (reference sequence). The CDR3 has 14 residues. Trimming took 9 bases from V and 1 from J, leaving 16 bases between them. Full variable domain (remainder filled in from reference TRBV19 and TRBJ2-7): DGGITQSPKYLFRKEGQNVTLSCEQNLNHDAMYWYRQDPGQGLRLIYYSQIVNDFQKGDIAEGYSVSREKKESFPLTVTSAQKNPTAFYLCASRIDGSSYEQYFGPGTRLTVT.

The chain has TRBV14 and TRBJ2-6; the D is unclear. The CDR3 length is 15 residues. Trimming stripped 1 base from V and 4 bases from J, with 8 bases between. Germline V gene data show CDR1 as SGHDN and CDR2 as FVKESK. CDR3: CASSQVSSGANVLTF. In nucleotides, the CDR3 is TGTGCCAGCAGCCAAGTTTCTTCCGGGGCCAACGTCCTGACTTTC. The variable domain in full, completed from reference TRBV14 and TRBJ2-6, reads EAGVTQFPSHSVIEKGQTVTLRCDPISGHDNLYWYRRVMGKEIKFLLHFVKESKQDESGMPNNRFLAERTGGTYSTLKVQPAELEDSGVYFCASSQVSSGANVLTFGAGSRLTVL.

This chain connects TRBV20-1 to TRBJ1-3; D unresolved. Germline assignment: CDR1 DFQATT and CDR2 SNEGSKA (reference sequence). V was clipped by 3 bases and J by 2 bases, with 8 bases between them. The CDR3 is 13 residues long. Here the CDR3 DNA reads TGCAGTGCTAGCCGTCGGACTGGAAACACCATATATTTT. This encodes CSASRRTGNTIYF.

In this sample, this clonotype is large (0.1 to 1%). This sequence joins TRBV20-1 and TRBJ1-2, with D hard to call. Trimming shortened V by 4 bases and J by 7 bases, and 16 bases separated the two germline ends. Germline V lookup: CDR1 DFQATT, CDR2 SNEGSKA (reference sequence). The CDR3 spans 13 residues. DNA for the CDR3: TGCAGTGCTACGCCCGAGTGGGTTCGTGGCTACACCTTC. Its translation is CSATPEWVRGYTF.

Notes on this clonotype: At one end the junction does not follow the germline gene, possibly because of a read error. V and J are TRBV5-1 and TRBJ2-3, with D maybe TRBD2 (5 bases). Germline V gene lookup returns CDR1 SGHRS and CDR2 YFSETQ. CDR3 size: 15 residues. The CDR3 DNA reads TGCGCCAGCAGCTTTAAGGACTTGAGCACAGATGCGCAGTATTTT. This sequence encodes CASSFKDLSTDAQYF.

This clonotype was seen a few times. The gene calls are TRBV19 and TRBJ2-2; 10 positions match TRBD1. CDR3 length: 16 amino acids. Germline lookup yields CDR1 LNHDA and CDR2 SQIVND (reference sequence). Germline trimming cut 6 bases from V and 5 bases from J; bases unmatched to any gene: 9. The CDR3 loop is CASRPGTGDFTGELFF. In DNA, the CDR3 is TGTGCCAGTAGACCAGGGACAGGGGATTTTACCGGGGAGCTGTTTTTT.

The chain employs TRBV19 and TRBJ2-1; TRBD1 is a possible D gene (6 bases). V shed 9 bases and J shed 0 bases, with 12 bases lying between them. The CDR3 length is 14 residues. Germline V gene sequence: CDR1 LNHDA, CDR2 SQIVND (reference sequence). The CDR3 loop reads CASTDSFSYNEQFF. CDR3 sequence (DNA): TGTGCCAGCACGGACAGTTTCTCCTACAATGAGCAGTTCTTC.

The J gene is TRBJ2-7, the V gene TRBV7-2; 13 positions match TRBD2. The germline gives CDR1 SGHTA, CDR2 FQGNSA. The ends lost 4 bases at V and 4 bases at J; junction bases unmatched: 7. The CDR3 length is 16 residues. The DNA for the CDR3 is TGTGCCAGCAGCTCCAGGACTAGCGGGAGTAGGTACGAGCAGTACTTC. Amino acid sequence: CASSSRTSGSRYEQYF. Together with reference TRBV7-2 and TRBJ2-7, the CDR3 gives the full variable domain: GAGVSQSPSNKVTEKGKDVELRCDPISGHTALYWYRQSLGQGLEFLIYFQGNSAPDKSGLPSDRFSAERTGGSVSTLTIQRTQQEDSAVYLCASSSRTSGSRYEQYFGPGTRLTVT.

This clonotype is categorized as medium-sized (0.01 to 0.1%). J is TRBJ1-5 and V is TRBV19; D call uncertain. V lost 6 bases and J 0 bases, leaving 3 bases between the germline ends. CDR1 and CDR2 (germline): LNHDA, SQIVND (reference sequence). The CDR3 totals 12 residues. The CDR3 coding sequence is TGTGCCAGTAGAAGTAGCAATCAGCCCCAGCATTTT. Residues: CASRSSNQPQHF.

This clonotype showed up just a few times. This rearrangement joins TRBV27 to TRBJ1-5, with 12 nucleotides matching TRBD1. CDR3 size: 14 residues. Germline V gene sequence: CDR1 MNHEY, CDR2 SMNVEV (reference sequence). CDR3 in amino acids: CASMGTGGVQPQHF. Here the CDR3 DNA reads TGTGCATCGATGGGGACAGGGGGCGTCCAGCCCCAGCATTTT.

There are a few counts of this clonotype. CDR3 sequence (DNA): TGCAGCGGGGGGAGCGGCAGCTCCTACAATGAGCAGTTCTTC. Its protein is CSGGSGSSYNEQFF. The genes are TRBV29-1 and TRBJ2-1; D possibly matches TRBD1 or TRBD2 (5 bases each). Trimming took 7 bases from V and 0 from J, leaving 13 bases between them. Germline assignment: CDR1 SQVTM and CDR2 ANQGSEA. CDR3 length: 14 amino acids.

V is TRBV6-1 and J is TRBJ2-3; possibly TRBD2 for D (5 bases). Trimming cost V 1 base and J 2 bases, with 7 bases left between them. The CDR3 is 14 amino acids. CDR1 is MNHNS and CDR2 is SASEGT in the germline V gene. As DNA, the CDR3 is TGTGCCAGCAGTGAAGAGAGGGACACAGATACGCAGTATTTT. It codes for CASSEERDTDTQYF.

This clonotype was seen more than once but under ten times. The chain is built from TRBV18 and TRBJ2-3, with D possibly matching TRBD2 (6 bases). Germline values: CDR1 KGHSH, CDR2 LQKENI. The CDR3 covers 15 residues. Trimming took off 2 bases at V and 6 bases at J, with 15 bases between the two ends. The DNA for the CDR3 is TGTGCCAGCTCACCAATTAGCGGAGCCCCGGATACGCAGTATTTT. It specifies CASSPISGAPDTQYF.

The V and J genes are TRBV18 and TRBJ1-1; D is uncertain. The CDR3 sequence is 11 residues long. Germline V gene data show CDR1 as KGHSH and CDR2 as LQKENI. The V gene lost 4 bases and the J gene lost 10 bases, with 10 bases spanning the gap. CDR3 sequence (DNA): TGTGCCAGCTCACAGGATACGGGAGCTTTCTTT. Protein: CASSQDTGAFF.

Note on this clonotype: The junction shows a germline mismatch at one end, possibly a read error. The V gene is TRBV12-3 or TRBV12-4, the J gene TRBJ2-7; 9 nucleotides match TRBD2. The CDR3 loop spans 15 amino acids. CDR3 region: CASTPRLAGAPLRHF. The CDR3 DNA sequence: TGTGCCAGCACCCCAAGGTTAGCGGGAGCCCCGTTGAGGCACTTC.